This TCR beta chain stems from a study of PD-1 blockade in classical Hodgkin lymphoma. The time point: cycle 4 day 1 (C4D1), after six to seven weeks of nivolumab. After autologous stem cell transplantation all patients relapsed, and prior brentuximab vedotin exposure differed between cohorts. CD4+ T cells were purified from thawed PBMCs by magnetic negative selection. Complete response, partial response or progressive disease made up the best responses. Regarding the study as a whole: Newly diagnosed patients were reported to start with lower TCR diversity than healthy donors. CD4+ TCR diversity climbed significantly by C4D1, unlike CD8+ TCR diversity.

CDR3 size: 15 residues. The germline CDR1 and CDR2 sequences are KGHSH and LQKENI. V was shortened by 0 bases and J by 5 bases, with 13 bases between the two germline ends. Measured with immunoSEQ multiplex PCR; TCRdb has only the in-frame clones, and not every one. The sample consists of about 9,700 clones, around 72% of them appearing once. Concerning this clone: Its antigen is currently unknown.

This sequence joins TRBV18 and TRBJ1-1, with D possibly matching TRBD1 (5 bases). The clonotype was recovered from a human donor with classical Hodgkin lymphoma. The material sequenced was CD4+ T cells from blood, taken before the fourth cycle of nivolumab. The CDR3 spells CASSPPSGRATEAFF. The CDR3 DNA follows: TGTGCCAGCTCACCACCGTCGGGCAGGGCTACTGAAGCTTTCTTT.